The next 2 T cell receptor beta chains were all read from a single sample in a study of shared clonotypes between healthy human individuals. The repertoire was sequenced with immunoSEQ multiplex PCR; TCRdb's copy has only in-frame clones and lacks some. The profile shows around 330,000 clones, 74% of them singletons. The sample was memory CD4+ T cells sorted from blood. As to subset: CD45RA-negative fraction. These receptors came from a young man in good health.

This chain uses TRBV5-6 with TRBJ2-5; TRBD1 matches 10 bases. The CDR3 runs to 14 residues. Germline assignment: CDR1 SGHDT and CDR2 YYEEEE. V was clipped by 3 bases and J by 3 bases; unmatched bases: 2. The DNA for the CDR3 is TGTGCCAGCAGCTGGGACAGGGGCAAAGAGACCCAGTACTTC. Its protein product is CASSWDRGKETQYF.

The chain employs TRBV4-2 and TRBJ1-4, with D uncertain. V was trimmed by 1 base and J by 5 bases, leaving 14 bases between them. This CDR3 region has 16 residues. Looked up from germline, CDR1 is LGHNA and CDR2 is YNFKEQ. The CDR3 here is CASSQGASDANEKLFF. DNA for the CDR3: TGTGCCAGCAGCCAAGGCGCGTCAGATGCCAATGAAAAACTGTTTTTT.